Listed below are T cell receptor beta chains from one sample, sequenced in a study of tumor-infiltrating lymphocytes in primary liver carcinoma. TCRdb re-called the multiplex PCR reads with MiXCR, one entry per CDR3 protein. The repertoire consists of over 250,000 distinct CDR3 sequences, with 50% to 60% occurring once and the leading ten covering about a sixth. The sequenced sample consisted of peripheral blood. The receptors stem from a woman in her thirties with primary liver carcinoma and hepatitis B virus infection. Each CDR3 is given with its conserved first and last residue. The D gene is left open where the match is weak. Size is stated for part of the rows, as once, few or many counts, or as a class when the clone is expanded.

clone size	CDR3 length	V gene	J gene	D gene	CDR3 protein	CDR3 DNA
NA	13	TRBV29-1	TRBJ2-2	TRBD2	CSGLAGGTEELFF	TGCAGCGGACTAGCGGGAGGAACCGAGGAGCTGTTTTTT
NA	14	TRBV6-6	TRBJ2-3	TRBD2	CASQGAGGMNTQYF	TGTGCCAGCCAAGGAGCGGGGGGGATGAATACACAGTATTTT
few	17	TRBV12-3/TRBV12-4	TRBJ2-2	NA	CASSFIARPANTGELFF	TGTGCCAGCAGTTTTATTGCCCGACCCGCGAACACCGGGGAGCTGTTTTTT
few	14	TRBV24-1	TRBJ2-2	TRBD1	CATGGQGFTGELFF	TGTGCCACCGGTGGACAGGGTTTCACCGGGGAGCTGTTTTTT
once	18	TRBV5-5	TRBJ2-3	TRBD1	CAGNRGTGGQLNTDTQYF	TGTGCCGGCAACCGGGGGACAGGGGGCCAGTTGAACACAGATACGCAGTATTTT
many	13	TRBV11-2	TRBJ2-7	NA	CASGFDSSYEQYF	TGTGCCAGCGGATTTGACAGTTCCTACGAGCAGTACTTC
NA	14	TRBV11-2	TRBJ1-3	NA	CAGSYAGTGNTIYF	TGTGCCGGCAGCTACGCAGGGACTGGAAACACCATATATTTT
once	15	TRBV5-5	TRBJ2-5	NA	CASSSLAGEPEAQYF	TGTGCCAGCAGCTCCCTAGCAGGAGAGCCGGAGGCACAGTACTTC
few	15	TRBV5-6	TRBJ1-1	NA	CASSLAIGLNTEAFF	TGTGCCAGCAGCTTGGCGATTGGGCTGAACACTGAAGCTTTCTTT
few	13	TRBV5-1	TRBJ2-7	NA	CASSLATMAEQYF	TGTGCCAGCAGCCTCGCCACCATGGCGGAGCAGTACTTC
NA	20	TRBV11-3	TRBJ2-6	NA	CASSLYPKASSRSGANVLSF	TGTGCCAGCAGCTTGTATCCCAAGGCTAGCTCCCGCTCTGGGGCCAACGTCCTGTCTTTC
NA	16	TRBV11-2	TRBJ1-6	NA	CASGLGRGSYNSRLHF	TGTGCCAGCGGCTTAGGCCGGGGCTCCTATAATTCACGCCTCCACTTT
NA	17	TRBV6-2/TRBV6-3	TRBJ1-1	NA	CAGIQAIPGISLSEAFF	TGTGCCGGCATCCAGGCCATCCCAGGGATTAGTTTATCTGAAGCTTTCTTT